The clone carrying this T cell receptor (beta chain) was detected ten times or more. Its cognate antigen is unknown. This sample was taken from a study of T-cell reconstitution after alpha-beta-depleted transplantation in children. Germline CDR1 is SQVTM and CDR2 is ANQGSEA. The CDR3 sequence is 11 residues long. This sample's TCRbeta library carried unique molecular identifier barcodes. TCRdb re-analysed the PCR reads in MiXCR, keeping a single row per CDR3 protein. The sample contains roughly 500,000 distinct CDR3 sequences, roughly a tenth of which appear only once. Notes on the study in general: Newly produced T cells mostly provided counts and TCRbeta diversity after one year, as hyperexpanded clones declined. Reportedly, roughly two months post-transplant, alpha-beta T cells arose from several hundred expanded graft clones. Where some patients showed high TCRbeta diversity at day 60, it came from recipient T cells and thymic progenitors that had survived.

This receptor was taken from a child aged 2 to 15 with inherited bone marrow failure, due to receive a stem cell transplant. The V call is TRBV29-1, the J call TRBJ2-5; D is uncertain. The sample was PBMCs, taken before TCRalphabeta/CD19-depleted stem cell transplant. The CDR3 DNA is TGCACCGCAACCCTAGGCAAGACCCAGTACTTC. It specifies CTATLGKTQYF.